This T cell receptor beta chain was recorded in a study of T-cell memory formation after mild COVID-19. UMIs and sample barcodes were carried by the TCR alpha and TCR beta cDNA libraries that 5'RACE produced using constant-segment primers. TCRdb analysed the 5' RACE reads with MiXCR anew, one entry per CDR3 protein. The repertoire holds 290,000 or so distinct CDR3 sequences, with roughly a fifth as singletons. The germline V gene encodes CDR1 LGHDT and CDR2 YNNKEL (reference sequence). This CDR3 has 15 amino acids. V dropped 0 bases and J dropped 4; count of bases not matched to a gene: 5. This sequence was found in a young man who had mild COVID-19 (a few samples of this study predate the infection). Cell type and time point are not known. V and J are TRBV3-1 and TRBJ2-5; 7 nucleotides agree with TRBD1. The sample comprised PBMCs or a T cell subset sorted from them (not recorded which). CDR3 loop: CASSQDLQGRETQYF. The CDR3 nucleotides read TGTGCCAGCAGCCAAGACCTACAGGGGCGAGAGACCCAGTACTTC.